Each of the 16 T cell receptor beta chains below was sequenced from the same sample in a study of beta chain features in type 1 diabetes. Expressed TCRB transcripts were sequenced because the isolated RNA had all been reverse transcribed beforehand. Here immunoSEQ multiplex PCR was the method, and the copy in TCRdb shows in-frame clones only, minus some. Counted here are some 100,000 clones, 40% occurring once; the ten biggest clones make up approximately 0.065%. The specimen sequenced was stem cell memory CD4+ T cells from blood. These receptors all stem from a woman aged 18-35 years in good health.

This chain connects TRBV29-1 to TRBJ2-7; 7 positions match TRBD1. V shed 6 bases and J 4 bases; nucleotides not matched to a gene: 12. This CDR3 has 14 residues. Per the germline V gene, CDR1 is SQVTM and CDR2 is ANQGSEA. The CDR3 nucleotides are TGCAGCGTCGGTCCGGGACAGCAGCCTTACGAGCAGTACTTC. Its translation: CSVGPGQQPYEQYF.

Turning to this clone: The sample has other DNA sequences that encode this CDR3 too. The rearrangement joins TRBV18 to TRBJ2-7; D might be TRBD1 (5 bases). In germline, CDR1 is KGHSH, CDR2 LQKENI. There are 13 residues in the CDR3. V gave up 3 bases and J gave up 2 bases, with 8 bases separating them. CDR3 bases: TGTGCCAGCTCACCCCAGGGAACCTACGAGCAGTACTTC. It encodes CASSPQGTYEQYF.

The gene calls are TRBV30 and TRBJ2-5; TRBD2 agrees at 8 bases. The germline V gene has CDR1 GTSNPN and CDR2 SVGIG (reference sequence). The J segment lost 7 bases and the V segment lost 2 bases, leaving 6 bases of the junction unmatched. CDR3 length equals 13 residues. The chain's CDR3 is CAWSISGRRTQYF. CDR3 nucleotides: TGTGCCTGGAGTATCAGCGGGAGAAGGACCCAGTACTTC.

The rearrangement uses TRBV18 and TRBJ1-5, with D possibly TRBD1 on 5 matching bases. The CDR3 has 15 residues. Per germline, CDR1 KGHSH and CDR2 LQKENI. The V gene lost 3 bases and the J gene lost 5 bases, with 14 bases spanning the gap. CDR3 protein: CASSPGRGPYQPQHF. The CDR3 DNA is TGTGCCAGCTCACCGGGGCGGGGCCCCTATCAGCCCCAGCATTTT.

There are a few counts of this clone. The chain has TRBV9 and TRBJ2-7; 11 bases line up with TRBD1. Germline lookup yields CDR1 SGDLS and CDR2 YYNGEE. The CDR3 length is 16 residues. The J segment lost 9 bases and the V segment lost 0 bases, leaving 11 bases of the junction unmatched. CDR3 nucleotide sequence: TGTGCCAGCAGCGTAGGCGGGACAGGGGGGCTCAGCCGGCAGTACTTC. This gives the protein CASSVGGTGGLSRQYF.

This clone was recorded a few times. V is TRBV5-1 and J is TRBJ2-2; 14 bases line up with TRBD2. This CDR3 spans 16 amino acids. J gave up 6 bases and V 7 bases, and 8 bases lay outside the gene matches. Germline V gene lookup returns CDR1 SGHRS and CDR2 YFSETQ. The CDR3: CASAGPGLAGAGELFF. CDR3 nucleotides: TGCGCCAGCGCCGGTCCGGGACTAGCGGGAGCCGGGGAGCTGTTTTTT.

In its sample, this clone was seen a few times. The chain uses TRBV29-1 and TRBJ2-1; TRBD2 matches at 8 bases. The CDR3 spans 14 residues. Trimming removed 7 bases from V and 10 bases from J; junction bases left unmatched: 15. Germline loops: CDR1 SQVTM, CDR2 ANQGSEA. The CDR3 loop reads CSAAGSAGVKEQFF. CDR3 nucleotide sequence: TGCAGCGCGGCCGGATCAGCGGGAGTCAAGGAGCAGTTCTTC.

CDR3: CASSIELAGFELFF. CDR3 sequence (DNA): TGTGCCAGTAGTATAGAACTAGCGGGATTCGAGCTGTTTTTT. This chain joins TRBV19 and TRBJ2-2, with 10 bases aligning to TRBD2. The V segment lost 0 bases and the J segment 11 bases; nucleotides outside the gene matches: 3. Germline CDR1 is LNHDA and CDR2 is SQIVND (reference sequence). The CDR3 has 14 residues.

The rearrangement links TRBV28 to TRBJ1-2; D is unresolved. Germline V gives CDR1 MDHEN, CDR2 SYDVKM. The CDR3 runs 12 residues. Trimming pared 3 bases from V and 5 bases from J, leaving 7 bases between. The CDR3 nucleotides read TGTGCCAGCAGTTTTCGGGGTTATGGCTACACCTTC. It yields the protein CASSFRGYGYTF.

V is TRBV27 and J is TRBJ2-1; D gene ambiguous. Germline CDR1 MNHEY, CDR2 SMNVEV (reference sequence). The CDR3 is 16 residues long. V dropped 5 bases and J dropped 1 base, with 15 bases sitting between them. CDR3 loop: CASSPTYLYSYNEQFF. The CDR3 DNA reads TGTGCCAGCAGTCCTACCTATCTATATTCCTACAATGAGCAGTTCTTC.

V and J are TRBV6-6 and TRBJ2-2; possible D gene TRBD2, 6 bases. The germline CDR1 and CDR2 sequences are MNHNY and SVGAGI (reference sequence). This CDR3 has 16 amino acids. V shed 0 bases and J shed 6 bases, with 14 bases lying between them. CDR3 coding DNA: TGTGCCAGCAGTTACTCTCCTAGCGAAAGGGCCGGGGAGCTGTTTTTT. Residues: CASSYSPSERAGELFF.

V and J are TRBV28 and TRBJ1-5, with a possible D match to TRBD1 (6 bases). This CDR3 contains 14 residues. V lost 7 bases to trimming and J lost 3 bases, with 13 bases between them. Germline V lookup: CDR1 MDHEN, CDR2 SYDVKM. The CDR3 nucleotides read TGTGCCAGCAACCAACAGGGATTCAATCAGCCCCAGCATTTT. Residues: CASNQQGFNQPQHF.

V usage is TRBV28 and J usage is TRBJ1-2; no reliable D call. The germline V gene has CDR1 MDHEN and CDR2 SYDVKM. The CDR3 extends over 15 amino acids. Trimming stripped 6 bases from V and 0 bases from J, with 14 bases between. CDR3 bases: TGTGCCAGCAGCTTAGAGGCCCCAGCTAACTATGGCTACACCTTC. Its protein product is CASSLEAPANYGYTF.

V and J are TRBV18 and TRBJ2-1; tentatively, D is TRBD2 (6 bases). Per germline, CDR1 KGHSH and CDR2 LQKENI. V was shortened by 1 base and J by 7 bases, with 17 bases between the two germline ends. The CDR3 has 16 amino acids. This CDR3 reads CASSPRLDYPKNEQFF. The DNA for the CDR3 is TGTGCCAGCTCACCACGCTTGGACTACCCGAAGAATGAGCAGTTCTTC.

V gene TRBV7-2 combines with J gene TRBJ1-4; the D is unclear. The germline V gene has CDR1 SGHTA and CDR2 FQGNSA. V was trimmed by 1 base and J by 4 bases, leaving 13 bases between them. CDR3 length equals 16 residues. In DNA form, the CDR3 reads TGTGCCAGCAGCTTAGGATTGTGGCAGATTAATGAAAAACTGTTTTTT. This codes for CASSLGLWQINEKLFF.

The chain recombines TRBV28 with TRBJ2-7, with 11 bases identical to TRBD2. J was trimmed by 4 bases and V by 3 bases; bases with no gene match: 5. Looked up from germline, CDR1 is MDHEN and CDR2 is SYDVKM. The CDR3 contains 15 residues. CDR3 residues: CASSLTSGISYEQYF. For the CDR3, the DNA is TGTGCCAGCAGTTTGACTAGCGGGATTTCGTACGAGCAGTACTTC.